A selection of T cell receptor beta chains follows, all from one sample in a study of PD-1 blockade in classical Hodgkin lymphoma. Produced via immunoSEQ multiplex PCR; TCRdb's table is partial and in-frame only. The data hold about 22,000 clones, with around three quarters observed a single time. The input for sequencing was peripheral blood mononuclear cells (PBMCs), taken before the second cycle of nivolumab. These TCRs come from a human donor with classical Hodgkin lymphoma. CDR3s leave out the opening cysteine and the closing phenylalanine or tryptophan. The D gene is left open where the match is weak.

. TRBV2 ASILRGTDTQY
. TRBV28 ASIALLGHEQY
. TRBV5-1 ASSLGTAGNTIY
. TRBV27 ANRRVVDTQY
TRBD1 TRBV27 ASSGRDRPYEQY
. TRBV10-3 AISESFEAF
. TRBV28 ASGLDHNYGYT
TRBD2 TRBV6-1 ASRVSGRVNEQF
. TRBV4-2 ASSQEVQETQY
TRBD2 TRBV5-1 ASSAAGVPLDEQF
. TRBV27 ASSILSSYNEQF
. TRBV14 ASSQAGGAPLVDEQF
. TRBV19 ASSKRGGWAEDEQY
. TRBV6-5 ASSYYSSGNTIY
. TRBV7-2 ASIGAPTGNTIY
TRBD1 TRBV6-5 ASAFRTGEMNTQY
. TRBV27 ASSQQGRGAEAF
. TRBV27 ASSLAQTYTGELF
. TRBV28 ASSQSPSFNEKLF
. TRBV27 ASSLLASTDTQY
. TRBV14 ASRYSGANVLT
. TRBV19 ASSMVEGSQY
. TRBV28 ASRSTGFDYNGYT
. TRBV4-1 ASSQGVFGNTIY
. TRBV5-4 ASSLGGGSYNEQF
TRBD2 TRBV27 ASSPLGLAGDRDLNEQF
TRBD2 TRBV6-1 ASRRLASYNEQF
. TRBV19 ASRGGGGSNQPQH
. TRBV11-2 ASSLGTVNSEAF
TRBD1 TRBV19 ASSNRGLVDEQF
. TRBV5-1 ASSLRPQIEDEKLF
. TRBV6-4 ASSTGRDTEAF
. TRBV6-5 ASSYAHTDTQY
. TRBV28 ASYRDSSYNEQF
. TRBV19 ASSIGAGITDTQY
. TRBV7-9 ASSPTGRETQY
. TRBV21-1 ASSKGQVCSGSYEQY
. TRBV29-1 SVEPQAPYVSYNSPLH
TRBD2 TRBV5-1 ASSPTPTSGTTDTQY
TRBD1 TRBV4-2 ASSQEGGQATYNSPLH
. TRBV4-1 ASSMTRNPTNTGELF